This record looks at one T cell receptor (beta chain) sequence and its context. Its target is unknown. This record comes from a study of cytomegalovirus exposure and HLA in healthy donors. Study outcomes and limitations: HLA alleles showed associations with fewer than 20,000 TCR beta sequences in a later analysis, at a 0.05 false discovery rate. Rarity marked most TCR sequences, yet some public TCRs occurred in many donors. Analyses of presence and absence presupposed an approximately uniform sequencing depth across donors.

With 60 Vbeta and 13 Jbeta primers, the PCR was carried out. Methods used by the authors: A follow-up analysis tallied approximately 85 million unique TCR beta chains, roughly 10 million shared. Using immunoSEQ multiplex PCR, the repertoire was profiled, and TCRdb retains in-frame clones only, with some absent. V and J calls and clone size come straight from that table; D and trimming were deduced from the DNA. This table holds some 120,000 clones, more than 65% found once. Germline loops: CDR1 SGHTS, CDR2 YDEGEE. The CDR3 extends over 16 amino acids. Trimming shortened V by 3 bases and J by 7 bases, and 19 bases separated the two germline ends.

This sequence joins TRBV5-8 and TRBJ1-4, with D possibly being TRBD1 (5 bases). The sequence was obtained from a woman in her late teens or twenties in good health and CMV-seronegative. The sequencing sample was made of PBMCs. DNA for the CDR3: TGTGCCAGCAGCTCTGGGTCGACAGTTTTAAGTGAAAAACTGTTTTTT. Translation gives CASSSGSTVLSEKLFF.